These 5 T cell receptor beta chains were sequenced from one sample in a study of blood T cell repertoires in COVID-19. Here immunoSEQ multiplex PCR was the method, and the copy in TCRdb shows in-frame clones only, minus some. This sample has about 220,000 clones, with around 84% found just once. Material for sequencing was peripheral blood. The receptors were gathered from a human donor in a cohort sampled during active COVID-19.

The chain recombines TRBV10-3 with TRBJ1-6; 9 bases are a match to TRBD1. The CDR3 length is 19 residues. V lost 5 bases to trimming and J lost 3 bases; unmatched junction nucleotides: 14. Germline CDR1 ENHRY, CDR2 SYGVKD. CDR3: CAISSRGETGGLYNSPLHF. The DNA for the CDR3 is TGTGCCATCAGTTCGCGAGGGGAAACAGGGGGCCTCTATAATTCACCCCTCCACTTT.

The chain has TRBV7-9 and TRBJ1-6; a possible D gene is TRBD1 (5 bases). The CDR3 loop spans 15 amino acids. V shed 5 bases and J shed 8 bases, with 16 bases lying between them. Germline CDR1 SEHNR, CDR2 FQNEAQ (reference sequence). Here the CDR3 DNA reads TGTGCCAGCAGCCCACTCGGGACTGACTATTCACCCCTCCACTTT. Translated: CASSPLGTDYSPLHF.

The V call is TRBV7-8, the J call TRBJ1-2, with 7 bases identical to TRBD1. Germline V gives CDR1 SGHVS, CDR2 FQNEAQ. V was clipped by 5 bases and J by 6 bases; unmatched bases: 12. The CDR3 sequence is 15 residues long. The CDR3 spells CASSPRTGSRDGYTF. The CDR3 region has the DNA TGTGCCAGCAGCCCCAGGACAGGCTCCCGGGATGGCTACACCTTC.

This clone was counted between two and nine times. V and J are TRBV2 and TRBJ1-2, with D tentatively TRBD1 (6 bases). This CDR3 region has 18 residues. The V gene's germline CDR1 is SNHLY and CDR2 FYNNEI. Trimming removed 2 bases at V and 1 base at J, with 20 bases between. CDR3 amino acids: CASSELRRATGINYGYTF. The CDR3 DNA sequence: TGTGCCAGCAGTGAACTCCGCAGAGCAACAGGGATTAACTATGGCTACACCTTC.

This clone was seen only a few times. This chain joins TRBV5-1 and TRBJ2-7; no reliable D call. The CDR3 consists of 13 residues. Germline CDR1 SGHRS, CDR2 YFSETQ. V was pared by 0 bases and J by 4 bases, with 8 bases between. CDR3 coding DNA: TGCGCCAGCAGCTTGGAGACAATTTACGAGCAGTACTTC. Amino acid sequence: CASSLETIYEQYF.